A selection of T cell receptor beta chains follows, all from one sample in a study of T cell changes during pregnancy in multiple sclerosis. Method: immunoSEQ multiplex PCR; TCRdb's copy keeps in-frame clones and lacks some. The sample comprises 50,000 or so clones, 92% of which are singletons, and over 0.55% rests with the top ten. The sample consisted of CD4+ T cells from peripheral blood mononuclear cells, taken after pregnancy. The receptors stem from a female donor with multiple sclerosis, enrolled in a pregnancy study. Each CDR3 is given with its conserved first and last residue. A D gene is named only where the DNA matches it firmly. For some rows the clone size is stated as once, few or many, or as a class when expanded; others skip it.

D	size	V	J	CDR3	DNA
NA	NA	TRBV6-1	TRBJ2-1	CASSEYQQFF	TGTGCCAGCAGTGAATATCAGCAGTTCTTC
NA	NA	TRBV21-1	TRBJ2-2	CASSKIVASGRAEGTGELFF	TGTGCCAGCAGCAAGATTGTAGCTAGCGGGAGGGCTGAAGGGACCGGGGAGCTGTTTTTT
TRBD2	NA	TRBV27	TRBJ2-1	CASSLRWTSGITYNEQFF	TGTGCCAGCAGTCTCCGATGGACTAGCGGGATAACCTACAATGAGCAGTTCTTC
TRBD1	NA	TRBV2	TRBJ2-5	CASSGGQAETQYF	TGTGCCAGCAGTGGTGGACAGGCCGAGACCCAGTACTTC
NA	NA	TRBV7-9	TRBJ1-3	CASSLSGRGNGNTIYF	TGTGCCAGCAGCTTAAGTGGCAGGGGAAATGGAAACACCATATATTTT
NA	NA	TRBV27	TRBJ2-7	CASSGTVENEQYF	TGTGCCAGTTCCGGGACTGTAGAAAACGAGCAGTACTTC
NA	NA	TRBV5-4	TRBJ1-1	CASSLTGGGQGTEAFF	TGTGCCAGCAGCTTGACGGGGGGGGGCCAGGGCACTGAAGCTTTCTTT
TRBD1	NA	TRBV4-3	TRBJ2-3	CASSDRDAGGQYF	TGCGCCAGCAGCGACAGAGATGCAGGGGGTCAGTATTTT
NA	once	TRBV6-5	TRBJ2-4	CASSSSAEGSNIQYF	TGTGCCAGCAGTTCATCAGCCGAGGGATCAAACATTCAGTACTTC
NA	NA	TRBV20-1	TRBJ1-2	CSANAGYGYTF	TGCAGTGCTAACGCCGGCTATGGCTACACCTTC
TRBD1	once	TRBV7-9	TRBJ2-3	CASRDRRTDTDTQYF	TGTGCCAGCAGGGACAGGCGAACCGACACAGATACGCAGTATTTT
TRBD1	NA	TRBV7-2	TRBJ1-4	CASSLVGTGGIGKLFF	TGTGCCAGCAGCTTAGTCGGGACAGGGGGCATAGGAAAACTGTTTTTT
TRBD1	NA	TRBV19	TRBJ1-5	CASIGTGREYSNQPQHF	TGTGCCAGTATCGGGACAGGGAGGGAGTATAGCAATCAGCCCCAGCATTTT
NA	NA	TRBV29-1	TRBJ2-3	CSVDRGTDTQYF	TGCAGCGTTGACCGGGGCACAGATACGCAGTATTTT
NA	few	TRBV19	TRBJ1-4	CASSGRHEREKLFF	TGTGCCAGTAGTGGCAGACATGAAAGGGAAAAACTGTTTTTT
NA	NA	TRBV28	TRBJ2-2	CASSHRVILNTGELFF	TGTGCCAGCAGTCACCGCGTGATTCTGAACACCGGGGAGCTGTTTTTT
TRBD2	NA	TRBV6-1	TRBJ2-1	CASSGGLAGGYNEQFF	TGTGCCAGCAGTGGGGGACTAGCGGGAGGGTACAATGAGCAGTTCTTC
NA	NA	TRBV4-1	TRBJ2-3	CASSLEGSDTDTQYF	TGCGCCAGCAGCCTGGAGGGGAGCGACACAGATACGCAGTATTTT
NA	NA	TRBV7-2	TRBJ1-1	CASSLDFTLNTEAFF	TGTGCCAGCAGCTTAGATTTCACACTGAACACTGAAGCTTTCTTT
TRBD1	NA	TRBV5-4	TRBJ2-2	CASSAQGAGELFF	TGTGCCAGCAGCGCCCAGGGGGCCGGGGAGCTGTTTTTT
NA	once	TRBV21-1	TRBJ2-5	CASSKVLADYQETQYF	TGTGCCAGCAGCAAAGTCCTAGCGGACTACCAAGAGACCCAGTACTTC
TRBD1	NA	TRBV19	TRBJ1-5	CASSIFSRRTGDFNFSNQPQHF	TGTGCCAGTAGTATTTTCTCCCGACGGACAGGGGACTTCAACTTTAGCAATCAGCCCCAGCATTTT
TRBD1	once	TRBV11-3	TRBJ2-5	CASSSRTGDQETQYF	TGTGCCAGCAGCTCCCGTACAGGGGACCAAGAGACCCAGTACTTC
TRBD2	NA	TRBV5-1	TRBJ2-3	CASSLAGGTDTQYF	TGCGCCAGCAGCCTAGCGGGAGGAACAGATACGCAGTATTTT
NA	NA	TRBV14	TRBJ1-2	CASSQDYSYGYTF	TGTGCCAGCAGCCAAGATTACTCTTATGGCTACACCTTC
NA	NA	TRBV30	TRBJ1-5	CAWTGSRNQPQHF	TGTGCCTGGACAGGGTCTCGGAATCAGCCCCAGCATTTT